This T cell receptor beta chain came from a study of OX40 agonist ivuxolimab in advanced cancers. Study at large: All patients had ivuxolimab intravenously every 2 weeks at 0.01 to 10 mg/kg.

Concerning this clone itself: The antigen is unknown.

Trimming removed 9 bases at V and 0 bases at J, with 7 bases between. Germline V gives CDR1 LNHDA, CDR2 SQIVND (reference sequence). The CDR3 sequence is 12 residues long. Sequencing was performed with immunoSEQ multiplex PCR; in TCRdb, only in-frame clones are kept and a portion is missing. The sample yields 77,000 or so clones, less than 95% seen once. Study findings and constraints: Antigen specificity was not determined for the expanded peripheral T cells.

This TCR was recovered from an adult with an advanced solid tumor such as melanoma, head and neck, liver or kidney cancer. This rearrangement joins TRBV19 to TRBJ2-3; D may be TRBD2 (5 bases). Sequenced here: CD4+ or CD8+ T cells sorted from blood, sampled in a trial of the OX40 agonist ivuxolimab. The DNA of the CDR3 is TGTGCCAGCGGGGAGAGCACAGATACGCAGTATTTT. It translates to CASGESTDTQYF.